These 21 T cell receptor beta chains were sequenced from one sample in a study of shared clonotypes between healthy human individuals. Sequencing was performed with immunoSEQ multiplex PCR; in TCRdb, only in-frame clones are kept and a portion is missing. Altogether 2 million to 2.5 million clones are present, 95% being singletons, with the ten largest covering 0.13%. Sequenced: naive CD4+ T cells sorted from blood. Stated subset: CD45RA+ positively selected. Receptors originate from a man aged 18 to 30 in good health.

This sequence joins TRBV10-3 and TRBJ2-5, with D perhaps assigned TRBD1 or TRBD2 (5 bases each). Trimming removed 5 bases from V and 2 bases from J, with 9 bases in between. CDR3 length equals 13 residues. The V gene's germline CDR1 is ENHRY and CDR2 SYGVKD. CDR3 DNA: TGTGCCATCAGTACGGGGCTGCAAGAGACCCAGTACTTC. It encodes CAISTGLQETQYF.

Regarding this clone: The same CDR3 arises from other DNA sequences in this sample as well. This chain links TRBV6-5 with TRBJ2-1, with D uncertain. Germline loops: CDR1 MNHEY, CDR2 SVGAGI. Trimming took 2 bases from V and 0 from J, leaving 8 bases between them. This CDR3 region has 15 residues. CDR3 loop: CASSYQASSYNEQFF. The DNA for the CDR3 is TGTGCCAGCAGTTACCAAGCGAGCTCCTACAATGAGCAGTTCTTC.

The V call is TRBV5-4, the J call TRBJ2-7; 7 bases map to TRBD2. Germline V gives CDR1 SGHNT, CDR2 YYREEE (reference sequence). This CDR3 spans 15 amino acids. The V gene end was trimmed by 3 bases and the J gene end by 5 bases; junction bases not matched to a gene: 11. CDR3 sequence: CASSSLGRGKDEQYF. The CDR3 bases are TGTGCCAGCAGCTCTCTAGGGCGGGGGAAGGACGAGCAGTACTTC.

Comments on this clone: At one boundary the junction diverges from the germline segment, which might be a read error. The chain is built from TRBV7-3 and TRBJ2-3; 8 bases map to TRBD2. From germline, CDR1 is SGHTA and CDR2 FQGTGA. This CDR3 contains 15 residues. The CDR3 sequence: CASSITGGPTDTQYF. CDR3 sequence (DNA): TGTGCCAGCAGCATAACGGGGGGGCCCACAGATACGCAGTATTTT.

This clone is a singleton in its sample. This chain links TRBV30 with TRBJ2-3, with 11 bases lining up with TRBD2. This CDR3 is built from 15 residues. CDR1 and CDR2 from the germline V gene are GTSNPN and SVGIG (reference sequence). The junction had 11 bases not matched to a gene; V was cut back by 4 bases and J by 8 bases. CDR3 amino acids: CAWTPLSGGAGTQYF. The CDR3, as DNA: TGTGCCTGGACTCCCCTTAGCGGGGGGGCGGGTACGCAGTATTTT.

The chain is built from TRBV12-5 and TRBJ2-3, with 8 bases fitting TRBD2. V lost 4 bases to trimming and J lost 1 base; unmatched junction nucleotides: 10. CDR3 size: 17 residues. Per the germline V gene, CDR1 is LGHNT and CDR2 is FRNRAP. CDR3 in amino acids: CASGSPLAASGTDTQYF. DNA for the CDR3: TGTGCTAGTGGTTCGCCACTAGCGGCCTCTGGCACAGATACGCAGTATTTT. The full variable domain, in which reference TRBV12-5 and TRBJ2-3 provide the parts outside the CDR3, is DARVTQTPRHKVTEMGQEVTMRCQPILGHNTVFWYRQTMMQGLELLAYFRNRAPLDDSGMPKDRFSAEMPDATLATLKIQPSEPRDSAVYFCASGSPLAASGTDTQYFGPGTRLTVL.

A remark on this clone: In the same sample, other DNA sequences code for this CDR3. The chain employs TRBV7-2 and TRBJ2-7; the D gene could be TRBD1 or TRBD2 (5 bases each). V was shortened by 4 bases and J by 2 bases, with 12 bases between the two germline ends. The CDR3 contains 14 residues. CDR1 is SGHTA and CDR2 is FQGNSA in the germline V gene. The DNA for the CDR3 is TGTGCCAGCAGCTCCGGGACGGTGACCTACGAGCAGTACTTC. Its protein is CASSSGTVTYEQYF. Full variable domain (rest looked up from reference TRBV7-2 and TRBJ2-7): GAGVSQSPSNKVTEKGKDVELRCDPISGHTALYWYRQSLGQGLEFLIYFQGNSAPDKSGLPSDRFSAERTGGSVSTLTIQRTQQEDSAVYLCASSSGTVTYEQYFGPGTRLTVT.

The chain joins TRBV7-2 to TRBJ1-6; 7 bases match TRBD1. This CDR3 region has 13 residues. Germline V gene data show CDR1 as SGHTA and CDR2 as FQGNSA. The J segment lost 8 bases and the V segment lost 5 bases, leaving 3 bases of the junction unmatched. The CDR3 reads CASSPQGDSPLHF. Written as DNA, the CDR3 is TGTGCCAGCAGCCCTCAGGGGGATTCACCCCTCCACTTT. The whole variable domain, remainder taken from reference TRBV7-2 and TRBJ1-6, is GAGVSQSPSNKVTEKGKDVELRCDPISGHTALYWYRQSLGQGLEFLIYFQGNSAPDKSGLPSDRFSAERTGGSVSTLTIQRTQQEDSAVYLCASSPQGDSPLHFGNGTRLTVT.

J is TRBJ2-1 and V is TRBV5-1; 9 bases are a match to TRBD2. Germline V gives CDR1 SGHRS, CDR2 YFSETQ. V shed 4 bases and J 0 bases; nucleotides not matched to a gene: 8. The CDR3 spans 17 residues. The CDR3 DNA reads as TGCGCCAGCAGCCACTTAGCGGGGGAGAGCTCCTACAATGAGCAGTTCTTC. This encodes CASSHLAGESSYNEQFF. The whole variable domain, filled in from reference TRBV5-1 and TRBJ2-1, reads KAGVTQTPRYLIKTRGQQVTLSCSPISGHRSVSWYQQTPGQGLQFLFEYFSETQRNKGNFPGRFSGRQFSNSRSEMNVSTLELGDSALYLCASSHLAGESSYNEQFFGPGTRLTVL.

The V and J genes are TRBV28 and TRBJ1-2, with 7 bases lining up with TRBD1. The trim removed 6 bases at V and 4 bases at J, leaving 11 bases unmatched. Germline loops: CDR1 MDHEN, CDR2 SYDVKM. The CDR3 consists of 15 residues. For the CDR3, the DNA is TGTGCCAGCAGCGTCGCCTCCGGGACAGCCTATGGCTACACCTTC. Its translation is CASSVASGTAYGYTF.

This clone was seen only once. This chain links TRBV4-1 with TRBJ2-1, with 7 bases that match TRBD2. Germline trimming cut 2 bases from V and 0 bases from J; bases unmatched to any gene: 7. The CDR3 extends over 17 amino acids. Germline assignment: CDR1 MGHRA and CDR2 YSYEKL. CDR3 amino acids: CASSQSKGGSSYNEQFF. CDR3 DNA: TGCGCCAGCAGCCAATCAAAAGGCGGGAGCTCCTACAATGAGCAGTTCTTC.

V usage is TRBV5-1 and J usage is TRBJ2-1; no clear D gene. V lost 4 bases to trimming and J lost 6 bases, with 14 bases between them. This CDR3 comprises 14 residues. Germline V gives CDR1 SGHRS, CDR2 YFSETQ. The CDR3 loop reads CASSTPTVPNEQFF. CDR3 DNA: TGCGCCAGCAGCACCCCTACCGTGCCCAATGAGCAGTTCTTC.

The chain is built from TRBV5-1 and TRBJ2-7; D perhaps matches TRBD1 (6 bases). This CDR3 contains 14 residues. Looked up from germline, CDR1 is SGHRS and CDR2 is YFSETQ. The V end was cut by 0 bases, the J end by 5 bases, with 12 bases between. CDR3 sequence: CASSLGDRLNEQYF. The DNA of the CDR3 is TGCGCCAGCAGCTTGGGCGACAGGTTGAACGAGCAGTACTTC.

The chain uses TRBV5-1 and TRBJ2-7; D call uncertain. V was cut by 0 bases and J by 5 bases, with 18 bases left in between. CDR1 and CDR2 (germline): SGHRS, YFSETQ. The CDR3 runs to 16 residues. CDR3 sequence (DNA): TGCGCCAGCAGCTTGGGCTACAGACAACTCCTGGACGAGCAGTACTTC. As protein: CASSLGYRQLLDEQYF.

V gene TRBV28 combines with J gene TRBJ2-1; a possible D gene is TRBD2 (7 bases). The V end was cut by 2 bases, the J end by 10 bases, with 9 bases between. The CDR3 sequence is 12 residues long. Per germline, CDR1 MDHEN and CDR2 SYDVKM. The CDR3 region has the DNA TGTGCCAGCAGTTTAGCGGGGGCCGAGCAGTTCTTC. Its translation is CASSLAGAEQFF.

The rearrangement joins TRBV11-2 to TRBJ2-1; 8 bases are shared with TRBD2. The CDR3 is made up of 15 amino acids. CDR1 is SGHAT, CDR2 FQNNGV, per germline. Losses at the gene ends were 3 bases for V and 7 bases for J; bases not matched to a gene: 8. The CDR3 spells CASSFDGLAQNEQFF. CDR3 sequence (DNA): TGTGCCAGCAGCTTCGATGGACTAGCCCAAAATGAGCAGTTCTTC. Based on the CDR3 plus reference TRBV11-2 and TRBJ2-1, the full variable domain is EAGVAQSPRYKIIEKRQSVAFWCNPISGHATLYWYQQILGQGPKLLIQFQNNGVVDDSQLPKDRFSAERLKGVDSTLKIQPAKLEDSAVYLCASSFDGLAQNEQFFGPGTRLTVL.

Concerning this clone: The identical CDR3 is also encoded by other nucleotide sequences in the sample. This chain connects TRBV7-8 to TRBJ2-3; D gene uncertain. V lost 5 bases, J lost 2 bases, and 2 bases lay in between. CDR3 length: 11 residues. Per germline, CDR1 SGHVS and CDR2 FQNEAQ. The CDR3 region is CASSLTDTQYF. Here the CDR3 DNA reads TGTGCCAGCAGCCTCACAGATACGCAGTATTTT. Variable domain in full (rest from reference TRBV7-8 and TRBJ2-3): GAGVSQSPRYKVAKRGQDVALRCDPISGHVSLFWYQQALGQGPEFLTYFQNEAQLDKSGLPSDRFFAERPEGSVSTLKIQRTQQEDSAVYLCASSLTDTQYFGPGTRLTVL.

This clone appeared a single time. The gene calls are TRBV5-4 and TRBJ2-5; weak D call: TRBD2 (5 bases). Germline V lookup: CDR1 SGHNT, CDR2 YYREEE (reference sequence). Trimming removed 2 bases from V and 1 base from J, with 6 bases in between. The length of the CDR3 is 13 residues. The CDR3 DNA is TGTGCCAGCAGCTTCCTAGCCCAAGAGACCCAGTACTTC. Translation gives CASSFLAQETQYF.

The chain joins TRBV30 to TRBJ1-1; no reliable D call. Trimming shortened V by 7 bases and J by 0 bases, and 12 bases separated the two germline ends. CDR1 is GTSNPN, CDR2 SVGIG, per germline (reference sequence). The CDR3 length is 13 residues. The CDR3 DNA follows: TGTGCCTTTGCCGGGCCCCTGAACACTGAAGCTTTCTTT. Protein sequence: CAFAGPLNTEAFF.

The chain carries TRBV5-4 and TRBJ2-3, with D uncertain. V dropped 4 bases and J dropped 6 bases, with 12 bases sitting between them. CDR3 size: 13 residues. CDR1 is SGHNT, CDR2 YYREEE, per germline (reference sequence). CDR3 amino acids: CASSIGLGDTQYF. For the CDR3, the DNA is TGTGCCAGCAGCATCGGGTTGGGGGATACGCAGTATTTT.

The chain joins TRBV11-2 to TRBJ2-3; 7 bases match TRBD2. Per germline, CDR1 SGHAT and CDR2 FQNNGV. V was clipped by 1 base and J by 7 bases; unmatched bases: 8. The CDR3 totals 15 residues. The CDR3 nucleotides are TGTGCCAGCAGCTTAGGGGGGACTAAGAGCTATACGCAGTATTTT. This gives the protein CASSLGGTKSYTQYF. Full variable domain (remainder filled in from reference TRBV11-2 and TRBJ2-3): EAGVAQSPRYKIIEKRQSVAFWCNPISGHATLYWYQQILGQGPKLLIQFQNNGVVDDSQLPKDRFSAERLKGVDSTLKIQPAKLEDSAVYLCASSLGGTKSYTQYFGPGTRLTVL.